Detailed here is one T cell receptor (beta chain). What this receptor recognizes is not known. No much larger clonotype is one base removed from it; base qualities were not supplied. Each sample was amplified in two independent genomic DNA replicates, using 0.5 ug for blood and approximately 1.6 ug for tumor or normal breast. Following the manufacturer's instructions, the ImmunoSeq Intro kit was used to carry out TCRB sequencing on genomic DNA. The multiplex PCR ran for 31 cycles using proprietary primers and spike-in control sequences for absolute quantification. Single-end 150-bp reads were used to sequence an 87-bp fragment spanning the CDR3 and the flanking V and J genes. Seven samples, with two replicates for each sample, were multiplexed per lane of an Illumina MiSeq using version 3.0 chemistry. The published analysis was carried out like this. The vendor's proprietary pipeline processed the raw data and merged both replicates into a single result for each sample. To define clonotypes, the study grouped productive rearrangements that shared the V-gene family, CDR3 amino acid sequence and J-gene segment. Clonality was computed as 1 minus the normalized Shannon entropy (Pielou evenness) of TCRB abundances. To estimate T cell density, the total number of templates was divided by the number of input cells, which was inferred from the amount of DNA input. Total repertoire diversity and clonality were estimated with Recon using default parameters. Tumor-enriched clonotypes were defined as having over 0.1% abundance in tumor and at least 32-fold higher abundance than in normal breast. TCRdb retrieved this table from immuneACCESS and kept in-frame rearrangements only. Not all clones are present; in checked studies, unresolved V genes account for under half, and no reason is known for the remainder. The DNA gave D and trimming, while V, J and clone size come from that table. This sample comprises about 28,000 clones, roughly 50% of them detected only once. 8.5% of the sample comes from the top ten.

Dicing about 20-50 mg of tumor tissue typically produced more than 3 ug of DNA. The study profiled bulk TCR beta-chain repertoires in matched peripheral blood, tumor and adjacent normal breast tissue taken from some 17 patients with early-stage breast cancer. After resection, tumor tissue identified by eye was cut out and put into prechilled RNAlater. Tumor tissue (about 18-50 mg) was diced and homogenized in RLTplus buffer with beta-mercaptoethanol and antifoaming agent using a TissueLyser II. Genomic DNA was extracted with the Qiagen AllPrep DNA/RNA Mini kit. The germline V gene encodes CDR1 MNHEY and CDR2 SVGAGI. Counted from cysteine to phenylalanine, this CDR3 has 13 amino acids. CDR3 DNA is the only sequence kept; it has 39 bases, read in frame from the first base. Trimming removed 7 bases from V and 1 base from J, leaving 11 bases between the germline ends. The entry originates in a study of early stage breast cancer tumors (TCRdb year 2017). In terms of the full investigation: Of the roughly 16 invasive breast tumors, 12 to 13 were found to be estrogen receptor-positive, progesterone receptor-positive and HER2-negative. A read coverage of roughly 10-fold per sample was achieved on average. Of the approximately twelve ER+/PR+/HER2- tumors, eight were classified as invasive ductal carcinomas and four as invasive lobular carcinomas. A total of 2 million to 3 million templates, representing about 1.1 million unique clonotypes, were detected across all samples.

General study outcomes and caveats: Enriched TCRB sequences shared across patients were mostly commonly generated sequences, unlikely to play an important role in the tumor microenvironment. Chain pairing and functional markers such as CD4, CD8 and FOXP3 were missed by bulk genomic DNA sequencing of unsorted cells. The small cohort size prevented analysis by tumor subtype. Greater similarity was observed between blood and normal breast repertoires than between blood and tumor repertoires, and tumor was distinguished from normal in about 85% of the 16 patients when each tissue was compared with blood. Compared with adjacent normal breast tissue, tumors had higher clonality and about 2.5-fold greater T cell density.

In this chain, TRBV6-5 is recombined with TRBJ2-7; the D segment may tentatively be TRBD1 or TRBD2, each giving 5 matched bases. What was sequenced was breast tumor tissue. This TCR was sampled from a person aged 50 to 59 with breast cancer. In nucleotide form, the sequence is TGTGCCAGCAAGAATGGGGGATCCTACGAGCAGTACTTC. Translated, this is CASKNGGSYEQYF.